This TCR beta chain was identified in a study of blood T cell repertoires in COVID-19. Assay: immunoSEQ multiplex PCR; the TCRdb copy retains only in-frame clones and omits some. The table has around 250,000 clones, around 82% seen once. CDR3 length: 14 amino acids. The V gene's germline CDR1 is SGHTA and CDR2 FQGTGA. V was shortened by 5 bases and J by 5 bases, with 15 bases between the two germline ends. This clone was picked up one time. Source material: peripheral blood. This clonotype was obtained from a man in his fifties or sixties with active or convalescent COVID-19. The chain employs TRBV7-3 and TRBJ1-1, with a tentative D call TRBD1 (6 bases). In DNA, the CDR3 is TGTGCCAGCAGCCCCCAAAGGGGGGGTACTGAAGCTTTCTTT. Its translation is CASSPQRGGTEAFF. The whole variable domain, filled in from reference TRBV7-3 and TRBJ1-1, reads GAGVSQTPSNKVTEKGKYVELRCDPISGHTALYWYRQSLGQGPEFLIYFQGTGAADDSGLPNDRFFAVRPEGSVSTLKIQRTERGDSAVYLCASSPQRGGTEAFFGQGTRLTVV.